This is a list of T cell receptor beta chains from one sample in a study of T cells in Graves' hyperthyroidism and ophthalmopathy. MiXCR, applied by TCRdb to the multiplex PCR reads, yields one record per CDR3 protein. The sample lists roughly 630,000 distinct CDR3 sequences, approximately 15% occurring once. Specimen: blood. The origin of the receptors is a woman under 40 with Graves' hyperthyroidism. Each CDR3 is given with its conserved first and last residue. The order of the fields is clone size, J gene, D gene, V gene, CDR3 protein, CDR3 DNA. D genes are given only for firm matches. Clone size is not always given. Where it is, it says once, few, many or a class for expanded clones.

many	TRBJ2-1	TRBD2	TRBV20-1	CSARFPAGAANEQFF	TGCAGTGCTAGATTCCCAGCGGGAGCGGCAAATGAGCAGTTCTTC
many	TRBJ1-2	.	TRBV30	CAWIRPGVDYGYTF	TGTGCCTGGATTAGGCCAGGGGTAGACTATGGCTACACCTTC
many	TRBJ1-2	.	TRBV30	CARRLGGPYGYTF	TGTGCCCGCAGGCTGGGGGGACCCTATGGCTACACCTTC
few	TRBJ2-3	.	TRBV11-2	CASSSFLAGPDTQYF	TGTGCCAGCAGCTCATTTCTGGCAGGACCAGATACGCAGTATTTT
many	TRBJ2-3	.	TRBV12-3/TRBV12-4	CASRGPGADTQYF	TGTGCCAGCAGGGGGCCGGGAGCAGATACGCAGTATTTT
.	TRBJ2-4	.	TRBV6-4	CASSYPTENIQYF	TGTGCCAGCAGTTACCCCACCGAAAACATTCAGTACTTC
many	TRBJ2-5	TRBD2	TRBV7-2	CASSRAAGAATQYF	TGTGCCAGCAGCCGGGCGGCGGGAGCAGCGACCCAGTACTTC
.	TRBJ2-1	TRBD2	TRBV20-1	CSGTSGSYNEQFF	TGCAGTGGGACTAGCGGATCCTACAATGAGCAGTTCTTC
many	TRBJ2-7	.	TRBV20-1	CSARVTQEQYF	TGCAGTGCTAGAGTTACCCAAGAGCAGTACTTC
.	TRBJ2-7	.	TRBV6-2/TRBV6-3	CASSRLHREQYF	TGTGCCAGCAGCCGCCTCCATCGCGAGCAGTACTTC
many	TRBJ2-7	TRBD1	TRBV29-1	CSVEQRDRETYEQYF	TGCAGCGTTGAACAACGGGACAGGGAAACCTACGAGCAGTACTTC
few	TRBJ2-1	.	TRBV20-1	CSARVRDPQDPSSYNEQFF	TGCAGTGCTAGAGTGAGGGACCCCCAAGATCCGAGCTCCTACAATGAGCAGTTCTTC
.	TRBJ1-1	TRBD1	TRBV9	CASSVRDREGAEAFF	TGTGCCAGCAGCGTCCGGGACAGGGAGGGCGCTGAAGCTTTCTTT
many	TRBJ1-2	.	TRBV28	CASSFRAPNYGYTF	TGTGCCAGCAGTTTCAGGGCCCCGAACTATGGCTACACCTTC